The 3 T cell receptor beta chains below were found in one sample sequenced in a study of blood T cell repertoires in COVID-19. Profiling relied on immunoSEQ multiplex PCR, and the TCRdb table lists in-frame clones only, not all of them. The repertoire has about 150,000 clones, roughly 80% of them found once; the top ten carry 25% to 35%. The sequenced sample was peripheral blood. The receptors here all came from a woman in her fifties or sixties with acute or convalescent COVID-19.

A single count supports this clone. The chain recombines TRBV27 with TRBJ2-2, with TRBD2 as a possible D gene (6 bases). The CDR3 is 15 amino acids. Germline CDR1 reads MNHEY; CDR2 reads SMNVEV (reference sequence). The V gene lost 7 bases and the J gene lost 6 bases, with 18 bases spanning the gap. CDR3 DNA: TGTGCCAGCACCCCGGAGGGATTGGTGTCCGGGGAGCTGTTTTTT. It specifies CASTPEGLVSGELFF.

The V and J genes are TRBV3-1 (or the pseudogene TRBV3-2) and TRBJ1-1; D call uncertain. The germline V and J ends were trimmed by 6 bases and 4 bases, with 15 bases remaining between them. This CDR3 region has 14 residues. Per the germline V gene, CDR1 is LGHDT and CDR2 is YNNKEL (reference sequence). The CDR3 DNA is TGTGCCAGCAGAATTCAAGGCCCAGGCACTGAAGCTTTCTTT. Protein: CASRIQGPGTEAFF.

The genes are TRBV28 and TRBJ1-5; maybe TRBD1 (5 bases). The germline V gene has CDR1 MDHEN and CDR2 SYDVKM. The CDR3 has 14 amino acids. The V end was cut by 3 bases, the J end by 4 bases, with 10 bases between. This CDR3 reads CASSLGGGNQPQHF. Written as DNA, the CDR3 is TGTGCCAGCAGTTTGGGGGGGGGAAATCAGCCCCAGCATTTT.